Included here is one TCR beta chain sequence, with context. Its antigen is undetermined. TCRdb's copy holds only in-frame clones and misses some; the assay was immunoSEQ multiplex PCR. The repertoire holds approximately 450,000 clones, with 90% as singletons. The source of the sample is a study of Ad26.COV2.S vaccination and SARS-CoV-2 variants. About the study: This donor came from the COV1001 trial of Ad26.COV2.S.

V shed 5 bases and J shed 5 bases, with 21 bases lying between them. The length of the CDR3 is 16 residues. Germline CDR1 SGHTA, CDR2 FQGNSA. Study results and caveats: The authors reported substantial breadth in spike-specific CD8+ and CD4+ T cell responses after vaccination. The TCR breadth and depth analyses may have understated or missed part of the total T cell responses.

Described treatment: 15 to 20 received Ad26.COV2.S at low or high dose, single or two shots; about 5 received placebo; per-sample allocation not given. Repertoires come from day 63 after the first vaccine or placebo injection. Immunization relied on an Ad26 vector, which expressed Wuhan-strain SARS-CoV-2 spike. The origin of this receptor is a person aged 18-60 years who received the Ad26.COV2.S COVID-19 vaccine or a placebo. The chain has TRBV7-2 and TRBJ1-1, with D perhaps matching TRBD1 (6 bases). The source was peripheral blood, collected in a trial of Ad26.COV2.S vaccine versus placebo. CDR3 residues: CASSLMGGGYRTEAFF. CDR3 sequence (DNA): TGTGCCAGCAGCCTCATGGGAGGGGGGTACCGGACTGAAGCTTTCTTT.